Each of the 30 T cell receptor beta chains below was sequenced from the same sample in a study of T cell responses to AZD1222 COVID-19 vaccine (dated by TCRdb to the early 2020s). In the paper's terms, the time point label means: about 28 days (+/-7) after the second vaccine dose. The protocol used for the library was the immunoSEQ multiplex PCR assay. The source is immuneACCESS, and TCRdb retained only in-frame sequences with V and J called. Part of the clones is not carried over; for the studies checked, unresolved V genes explain less than half of this, and the remainder is unexplained. The sample table shows about 100,000 clones, and about 85% are seen once. In total, the top ten clones hold 4.5% to 5.5% of the sample. The sequenced sample was peripheral blood, obtained 28 days after the second AZD1222 dose. The receptors derive from an adult who received the AZD1222 COVID-19 vaccine.

In DNA form, the CDR3 reads TGTGCCAGCAGCTTTCGGATAAGGGGGACTAATGAAAAACTGTTTTTT. Protein sequence: CASSFRIRGTNEKLFF. The chain has TRBV5-6 and TRBJ1-4; D may be TRBD1 (6 bases). This CDR3 comprises 16 residues. CDR1 is SGHDT and CDR2 is YYEEEE in the germline V gene. The ends were cut back, 2 bases at V and 2 bases at J, with 13 bases in the middle.

This chain links TRBV19 with TRBJ1-2; D ambiguous. The CDR3 sequence is 12 residues long. Trimming pared 8 bases from V and 0 bases from J, leaving 7 bases between. Looked up from germline, CDR1 is LNHDA and CDR2 is SQIVND (reference sequence). This CDR3 is CASSVANYGYTF. CDR3 nucleotide sequence: TGTGCCAGTTCCGTAGCTAACTATGGCTACACCTTC.

V gene TRBV21-1 combines with J gene TRBJ2-7; the D call of TRBD1 is as the table states it, not checked on the DNA. TRBV21-1 is labeled a pseudogene. The CDR3 consists of 18 residues. The CDR3 DNA sequence: TGTGCCAGCAGGCCCCTTCCCCTCCCCCAGGGGGCTGGCAACGAGCAGTACTTC. This encodes CASRPLPLPQGAGNEQYF.

This clone came up once. This chain links TRBV15 with TRBJ1-2, with 9 positions matching TRBD1. In germline, CDR1 is LNHNV, CDR2 YYDKDF (reference sequence). The CDR3 loop spans 16 amino acids. The ends lost 0 bases at V and 5 bases at J; junction bases unmatched: 7. The CDR3 DNA follows: TGTGCCACCAGCAGAGATGGGGGACAGGGCCTATATGGCTACACCTTC. It codes for CATSRDGGQGLYGYTF.

The gene calls are TRBV28 and TRBJ2-1, with 11 nucleotides matching TRBD2. The CDR3 runs to 15 residues. Germline CDR1 is MDHEN and CDR2 is SYDVKM. The V and J ends lost 8 bases and 13 bases, in that order; junction bases with no gene match: 16. The CDR3 DNA reads as TGTGCCAGCGGACAGGGCACTAGCGGGGGCCCCTATCAGTTCTTC. This gives the protein CASGQGTSGGPYQFF.

The rearrangement links TRBV11-2 to TRBJ1-2; no definite D call. V was cut by 4 bases and J by 0 bases, with 12 bases left in between. Germline V CDR1 and CDR2: SGHAT, FQNNGV. CDR3 size: 15 residues. The CDR3 loop is CASSSRIPSNYGYTF. The CDR3 DNA reads as TGTGCCAGCAGCTCCCGTATTCCGTCTAACTATGGCTACACCTTC.

CDR3 loop: CASSYSGQPDYEQYF. CDR3 bases: TGTGCCAGCAGTTACTCTGGACAGCCAGACTACGAGCAGTACTTC. The chain couples TRBV6-5 to TRBJ2-7; possible D gene TRBD1, 6 bases. This CDR3 contains 15 residues. Germline V gene sequence: CDR1 MNHEY, CDR2 SVGAGI. Trimming removed 0 bases at V and 3 bases at J, with 12 bases between.

This clone was recorded a few times. The chain has TRBV19 and TRBJ1-6, with D unclear. The CDR3 totals 14 residues. The V end lost 3 bases, the J end lost 9 bases, and 12 bases lay between the germline ends. CDR1 is LNHDA and CDR2 is SQIVND in the germline V gene (reference sequence). The CDR3 nucleotides are TGTGCCAGTAGTATGTTGTCCAGAAGTTCACCCCTCCACTTT. Protein sequence: CASSMLSRSSPLHF.

The V and J genes are TRBV7-8 and TRBJ1-3, with TRBD1 matching over 7 bases. CDR1 SGHVS and CDR2 FQNEAQ come from the germline V gene. The CDR3 has 15 amino acids. V shed 5 bases and J 3 bases; nucleotides not matched to a gene: 7. The CDR3 reads CASSPQGYVGNTIYF. The CDR3 coding sequence is TGTGCCAGCAGCCCACAGGGGTACGTTGGAAACACCATATATTTT.

This chain links TRBV3-1 (or the pseudogene TRBV3-2) with TRBJ2-2; D remains unclear. This CDR3 contains 17 residues. With 0 bases removed from V and 6 bases from J, the gap between germline ends came to 17 bases. Germline loops: CDR1 LGHDT, CDR2 YNNKEL (reference sequence). CDR3 nucleotide sequence: TGTGCCAGCAGCCAAGATGTTCGGACGGATGCCCCCGGGGAGCTGTTTTTT. This gives the protein CASSQDVRTDAPGELFF.

The rearrangement links TRBV19 to TRBJ2-1; D gene ambiguous. Germline V gives CDR1 LNHDA, CDR2 SQIVND (reference sequence). Trimming left V 1 base short and J 8 bases short, with 12 bases between. The CDR3 sequence is 14 residues long. CDR3 coding DNA: TGTGCCAGTAGTATAGTGCCGAGTTCGCATGAGCAGTTCTTC. It codes for CASSIVPSSHEQFF.

The J gene is TRBJ2-2, the V gene TRBV7-9; TRBD1 matches 12 bases. Trimming at V came to 6 bases and at J to 5 bases, leaving 10 bases not matched to a gene. The germline V gene encodes CDR1 SEHNR and CDR2 FQNEAQ (reference sequence). The CDR3 has 17 amino acids. The CDR3 coding sequence is TGTGCCAGCAGGCCACGCCCGGGACAGGGGGCGACCGGGGAGCTGTTTTTT. Translation gives CASRPRPGQGATGELFF. Based on the CDR3 plus reference TRBV7-9 and TRBJ2-2, the full variable domain is DTGVSQNPRHKITKRGQNVTFRCDPISEHNRLYWYRQTLGQGPEFLTYFQNEAQLEKSRLLSDRFSAERPKGSFSTLEIQRTEQGDSAMYLCASRPRPGQGATGELFFGEGSRLTVL.

The rearrangement links TRBV28 to TRBJ1-2; 8 bases map to TRBD1. The CDR3 sequence is 17 residues long. Germline V gene lookup returns CDR1 MDHEN and CDR2 SYDVKM. With V trimmed by 2 bases and J by 2 bases, 10 bases remained unmatched. The CDR3 loop is CASSLQGAWGSNYGYTF. The CDR3 region has the DNA TGTGCCAGCAGTTTACAGGGGGCGTGGGGTTCCAACTATGGCTACACCTTC.

V and J are TRBV30 and TRBJ2-7, with TRBD2 as a possible D gene (6 bases). Looked up from germline, CDR1 is GTSNPN and CDR2 is SVGIG (reference sequence). Trimming removed 6 bases from V and 9 bases from J, with 21 bases in between. The CDR3 is 13 amino acids. CDR3 protein: CACHPRVGRGQYF. In DNA, the CDR3 is TGTGCCTGCCACCCCCGGGTAGGGCGGGGGCAGTACTTC.

The J gene is TRBJ2-2, the V gene TRBV10-1; D possibly matches TRBD1 or TRBD2 (5 bases each). The CDR3 runs to 14 residues. V dropped 8 bases and J dropped 2 bases, with 12 bases sitting between them. Germline-derived CDR1 and CDR2 are WNHNN and SYGVQD (reference sequence). CDR3 DNA: TGCGCCAGCCGTTCGGGGACCAACACCGGGGAGCTGTTTTTT. It specifies CASRSGTNTGELFF.

CDR3: CASSQTTPSPYNSPLHF. The CDR3 DNA sequence: TGTGCCAGCAGCCAGACCACCCCAAGCCCCTATAATTCACCCCTCCACTTT. This chain links TRBV5-5 with TRBJ1-6, with unresolved D. Germline CDR1 reads SGHKS; CDR2 reads YYEKEE (reference sequence). The CDR3 sequence is 17 residues long. V dropped 4 bases and J dropped 2 bases, with 16 bases sitting between them.

There are a few counts of this clone. The gene calls are TRBV5-4 and TRBJ1-2; D not certain. Trimming removed 4 bases at V and 2 bases at J, with 21 bases between. The CDR3 has 17 amino acids. Germline V gene data show CDR1 as SGHNT and CDR2 as YYREEE (reference sequence). Written as DNA, the CDR3 is TGTGCCAGCAGCCGAGGCGGGCAGGCCGGGCGAAACTATGGCTACACCTTC. It translates to CASSRGGQAGRNYGYTF.

The chain employs TRBV11-2 and TRBJ2-1; D is perhaps TRBD2 (5 bases). This CDR3 is 15 amino acids long. V lost 6 bases and J lost 7, with 19 bases in between. CDR1 SGHAT and CDR2 FQNNGV come from the germline V gene. The CDR3 DNA sequence: TGTGCCAGCAGATCTTATGCGGGCAGCCCGAATGAGCAGTTCTTC. This codes for CASRSYAGSPNEQFF.

The V and J genes are TRBV28 and TRBJ2-1, with TRBD1 identical over 12 bases. Per the germline V gene, CDR1 is MDHEN and CDR2 is SYDVKM. The trim removed 6 bases at V and 2 bases at J, leaving 5 bases unmatched. CDR3 length: 16 residues. The CDR3 is CASRMGQGAPYNEQFF. The DNA for the CDR3 is TGTGCCAGCAGGATGGGACAGGGGGCACCCTACAATGAGCAGTTCTTC.

This chain joins TRBV3-1 (or the pseudogene TRBV3-2) and TRBJ2-3; perhaps TRBD1 as D (6 bases). Germline CDR1 LGHDT, CDR2 YNNKEL (reference sequence). The CDR3 length is 15 residues. V was pared by 4 bases and J by 4 bases, with 15 bases between. The CDR3 DNA sequence: TGTGCCAGCAGCCCGCGCCTCTCAGGGGCAGATACGCAGTATTTT. It specifies CASSPRLSGADTQYF.

The V gene is TRBV28, the J gene TRBJ2-3; D ambiguous. CDR1 MDHEN and CDR2 SYDVKM come from the germline V gene. Trimming removed 3 bases at V and 5 bases at J, with 6 bases between. This CDR3 comprises 12 residues. The CDR3 spells CASSFIVDTQYF. The CDR3, as DNA: TGTGCCAGCAGTTTTATAGTAGATACGCAGTATTTT.

The J gene is TRBJ2-2, the V gene TRBV14; a weak D match, TRBD1 (6 bases). Germline CDR1 reads SGHDN; CDR2 reads FVKESK. V was pared by 1 base and J by 0 bases, with 12 bases between. This CDR3 is 17 amino acids long. Here the CDR3 DNA reads TGTGCCAGCAGCCAAGGGCCGGGACACTCGAACACCGGGGAGCTGTTTTTT. Amino acids: CASSQGPGHSNTGELFF.

This clone has a single count. The chain recombines TRBV5-1 with TRBJ1-1; D is possibly TRBD1 (6 bases). Deletions cut 0 bases from V and 3 bases from J, with 12 bases between. CDR1 is SGHRS, CDR2 YFSETQ, per germline. The CDR3 loop spans 15 amino acids. CDR3: CASSLDRAGDTEAFF. DNA of the CDR3: TGCGCCAGCAGCTTGGACAGGGCGGGTGACACTGAAGCTTTCTTT. Full variable domain (missing parts from reference TRBV5-1 and TRBJ1-1): KAGVTQTPRYLIKTRGQQVTLSCSPISGHRSVSWYQQTPGQGLQFLFEYFSETQRNKGNFPGRFSGRQFSNSRSEMNVSTLELGDSALYLCASSLDRAGDTEAFFGQGTRLTVV.

This sequence joins TRBV27 and TRBJ2-2; no firm D call. The CDR3 is 15 residues long. Germline V lookup: CDR1 MNHEY, CDR2 SMNVEV (reference sequence). V lost 5 bases to trimming and J lost 3 bases, with 13 bases between them. The CDR3 bases are TGTGCCAGCAGTCCCAGACGTCAGTACACCGGGGAGCTGTTTTTT. It codes for CASSPRRQYTGELFF.

A few counts support this clone. The rearrangement joins TRBV28 to TRBJ1-1, with D possibly TRBD1 on 6 matching bases. Per germline, CDR1 MDHEN and CDR2 SYDVKM. Trimming left V 2 bases short and J 5 bases short, with 15 bases between. This CDR3 has 15 residues. CDR3 nucleotide sequence: TGTGCCAGCAGTTTAGGGTTGAGGGGGGAGACTGAAGCTTTCTTT. It yields the protein CASSLGLRGETEAFF.

V and J are TRBV25-1 and TRBJ2-2; D remains unclear. V lost 8 bases to trimming and J lost 0 bases, with 7 bases between them. The CDR3 loop spans 13 amino acids. Germline CDR1 MGHDK, CDR2 SYGVNS. The CDR3 sequence is CASSPPNTGELFF. DNA of the CDR3: TGTGCCAGCTCCCCTCCGAACACCGGGGAGCTGTTTTTT.

The V gene is TRBV5-4, the J gene TRBJ2-3, with 7 bases lining up with TRBD2. Trimming at V came to 0 bases and at J to 2 bases, leaving 9 bases not matched to a gene. The CDR3 is 17 amino acids. The germline CDR1 and CDR2 sequences are SGHNT and YYREEE (reference sequence). CDR3 bases: TGTGCCAGCAGCTTGGCCTCGGGGGACTATGTCACAGATACGCAGTATTTT. It specifies CASSLASGDYVTDTQYF. The whole variable domain, remainder taken from reference TRBV5-4 and TRBJ2-3, is ETGVTQSPTHLIKTRGQQVTLRCSSQSGHNTVSWYQQALGQGPQFIFQYYREEENGRGNFPPRFSGLQFPNYSSELNVNALELDDSALYLCASSLASGDYVTDTQYFGPGTRLTVL.

The gene calls are TRBV27 and TRBJ2-1; 9 positions match TRBD1. CDR1 is MNHEY, CDR2 SMNVEV, per germline (reference sequence). The CDR3 covers 12 residues. Trimming at V came to 5 bases and at J to 11 bases, leaving 4 bases not matched to a gene. The CDR3 DNA reads as TGTGCCAGCAGTCCTGGACAGGGGAAGCAGTTCTTC. Protein product: CASSPGQGKQFF.

The chain employs TRBV5-1 and TRBJ1-5; D not certain. The V and J ends lost 0 bases and 0 bases respectively, with 4 bases between them. This CDR3 contains 14 residues. CDR1 SGHRS and CDR2 YFSETQ come from the germline V gene. CDR3 DNA sequence: TGCGCCAGCAGCTTGGATTTTAGCAATCAGCCCCAGCATTTT. It is translated as CASSLDFSNQPQHF.

The chain recombines TRBV28 with TRBJ1-5; TRBD1 might be the D (5 bases). The ends were cut back, 7 bases at V and 8 bases at J, with 15 bases in the middle. The CDR3 runs to 13 residues. The germline V gene encodes CDR1 MDHEN and CDR2 SYDVKM. The CDR3 sequence: CASTSGGTEPQHF. CDR3 in DNA: TGTGCCAGCACCTCCGGGGGAACGGAGCCCCAGCATTTT.